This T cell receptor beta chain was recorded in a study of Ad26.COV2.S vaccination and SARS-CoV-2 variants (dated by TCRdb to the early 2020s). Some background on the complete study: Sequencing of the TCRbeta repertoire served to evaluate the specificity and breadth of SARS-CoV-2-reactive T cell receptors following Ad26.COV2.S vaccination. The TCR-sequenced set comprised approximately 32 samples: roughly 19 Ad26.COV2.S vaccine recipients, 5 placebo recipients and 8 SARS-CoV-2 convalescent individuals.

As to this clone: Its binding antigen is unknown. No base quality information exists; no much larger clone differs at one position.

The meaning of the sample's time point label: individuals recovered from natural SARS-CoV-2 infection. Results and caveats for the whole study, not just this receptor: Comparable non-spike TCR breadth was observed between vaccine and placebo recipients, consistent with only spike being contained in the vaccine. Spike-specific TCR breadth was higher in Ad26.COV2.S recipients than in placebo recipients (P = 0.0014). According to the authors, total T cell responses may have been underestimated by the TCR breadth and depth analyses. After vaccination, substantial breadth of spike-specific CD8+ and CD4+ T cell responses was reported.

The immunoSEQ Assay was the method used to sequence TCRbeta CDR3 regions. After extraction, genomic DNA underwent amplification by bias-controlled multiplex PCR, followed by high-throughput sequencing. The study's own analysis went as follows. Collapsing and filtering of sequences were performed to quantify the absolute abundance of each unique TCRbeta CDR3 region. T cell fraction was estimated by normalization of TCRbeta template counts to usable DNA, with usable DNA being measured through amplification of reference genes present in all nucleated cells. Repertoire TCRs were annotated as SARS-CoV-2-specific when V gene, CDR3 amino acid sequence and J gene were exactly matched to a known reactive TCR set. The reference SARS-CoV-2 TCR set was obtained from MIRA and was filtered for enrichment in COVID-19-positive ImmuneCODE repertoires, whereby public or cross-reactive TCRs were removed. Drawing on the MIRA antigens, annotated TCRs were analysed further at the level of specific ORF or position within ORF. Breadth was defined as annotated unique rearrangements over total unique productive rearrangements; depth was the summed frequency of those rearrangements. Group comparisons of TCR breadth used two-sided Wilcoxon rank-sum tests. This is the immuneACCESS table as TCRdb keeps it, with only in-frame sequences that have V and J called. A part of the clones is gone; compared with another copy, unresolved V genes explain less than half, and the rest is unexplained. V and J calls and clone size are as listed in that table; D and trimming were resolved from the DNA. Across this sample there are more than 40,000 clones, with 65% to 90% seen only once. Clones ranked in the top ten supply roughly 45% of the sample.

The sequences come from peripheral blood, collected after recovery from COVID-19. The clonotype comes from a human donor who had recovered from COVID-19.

The DNA reads TGTGCCAGCAGCCAAGGTTCTAGCGGGGTACGGGAGACCCAGTACTTC. This encodes CASSQGSSGVRETQYF. Recombination linked TRBV3-1 (or the pseudogene TRBV3-2) to TRBJ2-5; 9 bases in the middle match TRBD2. The CDR3 contains 16 residues, cysteine and phenylalanine counted. CDR3 DNA only is kept here, 48 bases in frame from base 1. The germline V and J ends show losses of 1 base and 5 bases respectively, and no gene match explains 8 bases of the junction. For CDR1 and CDR2, the germline V gene (reference sequence) lists LGHDT and YNNKEL.